This is a list of T cell receptor beta chains from one sample in a study of neurological immune-mediated disorders. TCRdb passed the 5' RACE reads through MiXCR, listing each CDR3 protein once. Here the sample spans about 40,000 distinct CDR3 sequences, about 2.3% being singletons. Sequencing used PBMCs. The receptors were sampled from a man aged 45 to 65 with multiple sclerosis. CDR3s include the opening cysteine and the closing phenylalanine or tryptophan. Fields, in order: V gene, J gene, clone size, D gene, CDR3 protein, CDR3 DNA. D genes are given only for firm matches. Clone sizes are shown as how often the clone was seen (once, few, many) or a class if it is expanded.

>TRBV7-2|TRBJ1-5|few|.
CASSDDSNQPQNF
TGTGCCAGCAGCGACGATAGCAATCAGCCCCAGAATTTT
>TRBV5-6|TRBJ1-1|many|TRBD1
CASSPNRDRGLWDTEAFF
TGTGCCAGCAGCCCAAACCGGGACAGGGGGCTCTGGGACACTGAAGCTTTCTTT
>TRBV6-5|TRBJ2-7|many|.
CASKADSTYEQYF
TGTGCCAGCAAGGCGGACAGTACCTACGAGCAGTACTTC
>TRBV10-3|TRBJ2-7|many|.
CAISEGAGINEQYF
TGTGCCATCAGTGAGGGGGCGGGTATCAACGAGCAGTACTTC
>TRBV9|TRBJ1-6|many|.
CASSARGGNSPLHF
TGTGCCAGCAGCGCCAGGGGAGGGAATTCACCCCTCCACTTT
>TRBV20-1|TRBJ1-3|many|.
CSAGEKPGYTIYF
TGCAGTGCTGGAGAGAAGCCTGGTTACACCATATATTTT
>TRBV7-2|TRBJ2-3|many|.
CASSWAPGADTQYF
TGTGCCAGCAGCTGGGCCCCCGGCGCGGATACGCAGTATTTT
>TRBV2|TRBJ1-6|many|TRBD1
CASSESGGRFSPLHF
TGTGCCAGCAGTGAATCAGGGGGCAGGTTTTCACCCCTCCACTTT
>TRBV4-1|TRBJ2-2|many|.
CASTGQMNTGELFF
TGCGCCAGCACTGGCCAGATGAACACCGGGGAGCTGTTTTTT
>TRBV7-2|TRBJ2-5|many|.
CASSLGRQQETQYF
TGTGCCAGCAGCTTAGGGCGCCAGCAAGAGACCCAGTACTTC